This is a list of T cell receptor beta chains from one sample in a study of T cell repertoires in cytomegalovirus infection. These receptors' antigens are unknown. TCRdb itself ran the reads through MiXCR, one entry per CDR3 protein. The repertoire holds some 800,000 distinct CDR3 sequences, around 29% seen once, with roughly 14% in the top ten. Source: cultured CD8+ T cells from PBMCs, taken from culture after CMV antigen stimulation. All receptors derive from a human donor in good health (CMV status not recorded). Some clones in this sample may be carry-over from other donors' samples. CDR3s include the opening cysteine and the closing phenylalanine or tryptophan. D genes are given only for firm matches. Clone size, where shown, is once, few, many, or a class for clones that have expanded.

J gene | clone size | V gene | CDR3 length | D gene | CDR3 DNA | CDR3 protein
TRBJ1-2 | - | TRBV7-4 | 15 | - | TGTGCCAGCAGCCCCCTTGGCGGGGTCCTTGCGGGCTACACCTTC | CASSPLGGVLAGYTF
TRBJ2-5 | many | TRBV7-6 | 16 | TRBD2 | TGTGCCAGCAGCTTCCCGGCTAGCGGGGTGGGAGAGACCCAGTACTTC | CASSFPASGVGETQYF
TRBJ2-3 | few | TRBV6-1 | 18 | - | TGTGCCAGCAGTCCTCATATCACAGTGGGTGCTAGCACAGATACGCAGTATTTT | CASSPHITVGASTDTQYF
TRBJ2-1 | few | TRBV7-2 | 14 | - | TGTGCCAGCAGCTTAGCGGAGGGATACAATGAGCAGTTCTTC | CASSLAEGYNEQFF
TRBJ2-1 | - | TRBV9 | 15 | - | TGTGCCAGCAGCGCCAGGTGGGCTGGGTACAATGAGCAGTTCTTC | CASSARWAGYNEQFF
TRBJ1-4 | many | TRBV7-9 | 17 | TRBD1 | TGTGCCAGCAGCTCCTCGTGGACAGGACATACTAATGAAAAACTGTTTTTT | CASSSSWTGHTNEKLFF
TRBJ2-2 | few | TRBV27 | 15 | - | TGTGCCAGCAGTCCCGGCGGGGGCGTCACCGGGGAGCTGTTTTTT | CASSPGGGVTGELFF
TRBJ1-2 | - | TRBV12-3/TRBV12-4 | 13 | - | TGTGCCAGCACCCTAAACAGGGTCTATGGCTACACCTTC | CASTLNRVYGYTF
TRBJ2-1 | few | TRBV28 | 16 | - | TGTGCCAGCAGTTTAGCCCAAGGCGCGATGGGGAATGAGCAGTTCTTC | CASSLAQGAMGNEQFF
TRBJ1-5 | - | TRBV28 | 14 | - | TGTGCCAGCAGTTTCCGGGCAGCAAATCAGCCCCAGCATTTT | CASSFRAANQPQHF
TRBJ2-2 | - | TRBV10-3 | 16 | - | TGTGCCATCAGTGATTCCGGGCTGCAGGGAACCGGGGAGCTGTTTTTT | CAISDSGLQGTGELFF
TRBJ1-2 | - | TRBV14 | 14 | - | TGTGCCAGCAGTCGACCGGGACGGAACCATGGCTACACCTTC | CASSRPGRNHGYTF
TRBJ2-1 | few | TRBV6-1 | 14 | TRBD2 | TGTGCCACCGCGACGGGCGGGGGGGCCAAAGAGCAGTTCTTC | CATATGGGAKEQFF
TRBJ2-7 | - | TRBV20-1 | 14 | TRBD1 | TGCAGTGCTAGCGACAGGGCCTCGTCTTACGAGCAGTACTTC | CSASDRASSYEQYF
TRBJ1-5 | few | TRBV24-1 | 15 | - | TGTGCCACCAGTGATTTCAGGGGCATGGTACAGCCCCAGCATTTT | CATSDFRGMVQPQHF
TRBJ1-6 | - | TRBV27 | 14 | - | TGTGCCAGCAGTTTTAGGGAATATAATTCACCCCTCCACTTT | CASSFREYNSPLHF
TRBJ2-1 | - | TRBV2 | 13 | TRBD2 | TGTGCCAGGCGGAGCGGGGGGGCGGATGAGCAGTTCTTC | CARRSGGADEQFF
TRBJ1-1 | few | TRBV11-2 | 14 | - | TGTGCCAGCAGCTTAGGCCCCGTGAAGGCTGAAGCTTTCTTT | CASSLGPVKAEAFF
TRBJ2-1 | - | TRBV24-1 | 15 | - | TGTGCCACCAGTGATTTGATGCAGGGAGGCAATGAGCAGTTCTTC | CATSDLMQGGNEQFF
TRBJ1-1 | - | TRBV7-6 | 17 | - | TGTGCCAGCAGCCCGACCGAAAGGGGCCGGGGGGACACTGAAGCTTTCTTT | CASSPTERGRGDTEAFF
TRBJ1-2 | once | TRBV9 | 12 | - | TGTGCCAGCATCGGACAGCCCTATGGCTACACCTTC | CASIGQPYGYTF
TRBJ1-2 | - | TRBV4-3 | 13 | - | TGCGCCAGCAGCCAAGATCAAAGGTTTGGCTACACCTTC | CASSQDQRFGYTF
TRBJ1-1 | many | TRBV7-8 | 13 | TRBD1 | TGTGCCAGCAGCTTAACGACAGGGCCCGGGGCTTTCTTT | CASSLTTGPGAFF
TRBJ1-1 | - | TRBV7-3 | 14 | - | TGTGCCAGCAGCCCCTTCGGAGGGTATGCTGAAGCTTTCTTT | CASSPFGGYAEAFF
TRBJ1-2 | - | TRBV4-3 | 14 | - | TGCGCCAGCAGCCTGGTCTGGCTGGGGTATGGGTACACCTTC | CASSLVWLGYGYTF
TRBJ2-3 | many | TRBV7-6 | 12 | - | TGTGCCAGCAGCCAGACCGGGACTGAGCAGTATTTT | CASSQTGTEQYF
TRBJ2-5 | - | TRBV4-3 | 14 | TRBD2 | TGCGCCAGCAGCCAAGAACGGGGGGAGGAGACCCAGTACTTC | CASSQERGEETQYF
TRBJ2-1 | few | TRBV27 | 13 | - | TGTGCCAGCAGTTTAAACGTCTACAATGAGCAGTTCTTC | CASSLNVYNEQFF
TRBJ1-5 | - | TRBV7-8 | 17 | - | TGTGCCAGCAGCTTAGACCGATACTCTTATAGCAATCAGCCCCAGCATTTT | CASSLDRYSYSNQPQHF
TRBJ2-6 | few | TRBV27 | 14 | - | TGTGCCAGCAGTTTCAACTCTGGGGCCAACGTCCTGACTTTC | CASSFNSGANVLTF
TRBJ2-3 | few | TRBV12-3/TRBV12-4 | 16 | - | TGTGCCAGCCTGCCGTCGAGGGGGGAAGACACAGATACGCAGTATTTT | CASLPSRGEDTDTQYF
TRBJ1-1 | - | TRBV28 | 15 | TRBD1 | TGTGCCAGCAGTTTTGAACACAGGGGTGGCACTGAAGCTTTCTTT | CASSFEHRGGTEAFF
TRBJ1-1 | - | TRBV11-2 | 12 | - | TGTGCCAGCAGCTTTTACACACCTGAAGCTTTCTTT | CASSFYTPEAFF
TRBJ1-2 | few | TRBV4-1 | 15 | - | TGCGCCAGCAGCCAAGAAACACTACTTAACTATGGCTACACCTTC | CASSQETLLNYGYTF
TRBJ2-5 | - | TRBV29-1 | 12 | - | TGCAGCGTTGAAGGTCTAGCAGAGACCCAGTACTTC | CSVEGLAETQYF
TRBJ1-1 | - | TRBV7-6 | 16 | - | TGTGCCAGCAGCCCACTAGCCGGCAGCCCGAACACTGAAGCTTTCTTT | CASSPLAGSPNTEAFF
TRBJ1-1 | many | TRBV7-8 | 15 | TRBD1 | TGTGCCAGCAGCCCAGGGACAGGGCAGAACACTGAAGCTTTCTTT | CASSPGTGQNTEAFF
TRBJ1-5 | - | TRBV6-6 | 18 | - | TGTGCCAGCAGTTACTCGAATCGGGGCAATGTGGGCAATCAGCCCCAGCATTTT | CASSYSNRGNVGNQPQHF
TRBJ1-1 | few | TRBV19 | 15 | - | TGTGCCAGTAGTATAGATAACAGGGTAGACACTGAAGCTTTCTTT | CASSIDNRVDTEAFF
TRBJ2-4 | few | TRBV29-1 | 13 | TRBD1 | TGCAGCGTTCAGGGGGACAGAGAAAACATTCAGTACTTC | CSVQGDRENIQYF
TRBJ2-2 | - | TRBV6-2/TRBV6-3 | 18 | - | TGTGCCAGCAGTTACCACTCCTTCGACAGGGAGGGATCCGGGGAGCTGTTTTTT | CASSYHSFDREGSGELFF
TRBJ1-5 | few | TRBV10-3 | 16 | TRBD1 | TGTGCCATCAGTGATGGGCAGGGGGTTGGCAATCAGCCCCAGCATTTT | CAISDGQGVGNQPQHF
TRBJ1-5 | many | TRBV27 | 15 | TRBD1 | TGTGCCAGCAGCTTAGGACAGGGCCTCAATCAGCCCCAGCATTTT | CASSLGQGLNQPQHF
TRBJ1-3 | few | TRBV5-4 | 14 | - | TGTGCCAGCAGCTATGGACAATCTGGAAACACCATATATTTT | CASSYGQSGNTIYF